This TCR beta chain comes out of a study of blood T cells in healthy people across ages (dated by TCRdb to between 2015 and 2016). Looking at the study overall: In model experiments, roughly one uniquely barcoded TCR beta cDNA molecule per two T cells was captured by template switching. To avoid experimental bias, donors of different ages were spread randomly across the sequencing lanes. Two additional independent replicas of 1 million unique cDNA reads from the same blood draw were analyzed for two donors (one aged 18 to 29 and one aged 80 or older). Donors were grouped into four age groups: young (average approximately 16 years), middle-aged (39), aged (about 59) and long-lived (approximately 81). To track age-related changes in TCR beta repertoire diversity, the study relied on deep sequencing normalized with unique cDNA molecular identifiers. Results the study describes overall, beyond this receptor: As age increased, observed TCR beta diversity per million T cells dropped in a roughly linear way, and a significant reduction was already evident by age 40. Because profiling used bulk unsorted PBMCs, naive and antigen-experienced compartments could not be compared conclusively. Compared with the aged group, more naive CD4+ T cells, fewer expanded clones and increased TCR diversity were shown by the long-lived group, suggesting age selection. Because the CMV infection status of the donors was unknown, age-related changes in expanded clonotypes may potentially have been confounded. Observed TCR beta diversity correlated strongly with the percentage of naive T cells measured by flow cytometry. Estimates of total diversity from one million sequenced T cells were regarded as lower bounds and underestimates.

The CDR3 starts with the cysteine, ends with the phenylalanine, and has 15 residues. The DNA shown is the 45-base CDR3, in frame from base 1. Trimmed from V: 3 bases; trimmed from J: 5 bases; junction bases lacking a gene match: 11. CDR1 SGDLS and CDR2 YYNGEE are derived from the germline V gene. Systemically healthy Caucasian individuals from Russia, 39 in total and aged about 6 to 100 years, were included as donors. Around 10 milliliters of peripheral blood were collected from each donor into EDTA-treated Vacutainer tubes. Ficoll-Paque density-gradient centrifugation was used to isolate PBMCs, with at least 7 million per sample. Trizol reagent was used to extract total RNA from the PBMCs, yielding at least 5.5 micrograms per sample. Naive CD45RAhigh/CD27high T cell percentages were measured by flow cytometry on a PBMC aliquot from every donor. This clonotype was counted ten times or more. Its antigen remains unidentified. It has no much larger one-base neighbor in the sample; base qualities were not kept.

Receptors were amplified or captured by 5' RACE. The sample was run on an Illumina HiSeq 2500. A second PCR of 7 to 11 cycles was performed with a sample-barcoded 5' primer and a J-beta primer mix. Each TCR beta cDNA molecule received a unique molecular identifier from a template-switch 5' adaptor carrying 12 random nucleotides. Each sample yielded at least 2.5 million CDR3-containing paired-end reads. First-strand cDNA synthesis was performed from all RNA using the Mint cDNA synthesis kit, with priming by a TRBC-specific oligonucleotide. All cDNA was treated with uracil-DNA glycosylase and then went through a first 18-cycle PCR with the universal primers M1SS and BC2_uni_R. The paper's processing steps were these. Each sample was normalized by randomly selecting 1 million high-quality reads, each carrying a distinct molecular identifier. Reads with shared molecular identifiers were discarded instead of being binned into consensus sequences. MiTCR, run with a Q25 quality threshold and the strictest error-elimination algorithm, handled CDR3 identification, clonotype clustering and error correction. A nonparametric unseen species model using Euler transformation provided a lower-bound estimate of total TCR beta diversity. The public reads were run again by TCRdb, first through fastp at Q25 and then through MiXCR, and only productive beta chains were kept. Rows are unified per CDR3 protein, each entry keeping the most common DNA and genes. TCRdb, rather than the study authors, made the V and J calls. For this sample the table gives about 620,000 distinct CDR3 sequences, of which roughly 21% were detected only once. The ten largest make up roughly 3.7% of the sample.

The source material was blood. The receptor was derived from a man between 65 and 79 years old in good health. In this chain, TRBV9 is recombined with TRBJ2-7, and TRBD1 aligns with 7 junction nucleotides. The encoded CDR3 is CASSATAGTAHEQYF. DNA sequence: TGTGCCAGCAGCGCAACCGCCGGGACAGCACACGAGCAGTACTTC.